This T cell receptor (beta chain) was recovered during a study of PD-1 blockade in mismatch repair-deficient tumors (dated by TCRdb to about 2017). About the full investigation: Between September 2013 and 2016, the trial enrolled roughly 86 consecutive patients with roughly twelve types of mismatch repair-deficient cancer, all of whom had received prior treatment and were progressing. Deep sequencing of TCR CDR3 regions was used to track tumor-associated T cell clones in peripheral blood of patients responding to PD-1 blockade.

Broad study findings and their caveats: After pembrolizumab, tumor-resident clones, which were often undetectable in blood before treatment, expanded rapidly and then contracted, generally ahead of radiologic responses.

This clone was recorded at least ten times. Its antigen remains undetermined. The sample holds no much larger clone one base away, and base qualities are not on file. Mismatch repair deficiency was established in every enrolled patient by polymerase chain reaction or immunohistochemistry. A few patients who responded to pembrolizumab therapy underwent TCR sequencing. The phase II trial prospectively evaluated PD-1 blockade with pembrolizumab in advanced mismatch repair-deficient cancers, independent of tissue of origin. Peripheral blood T cell samples were serially collected before and at multiple times after PD-1 blockade was started. Blood sampling times were reported as weeks after the first pembrolizumab dose. Libraries were constructed by the immunoSEQ multiplex PCR assay. TCRdb obtained this table from immuneACCESS and retained in-frame rearrangements with V and J assigned. These tables miss some clones; where compared with another copy, unresolved V genes account for less than half of the shortfall, and the remainder is unexplained. The sample table records some 70,000 clones; about 78% of these occur just once. 4.5% to 7% of the sample is taken by the ten largest.

The CDR3 holds 14 amino acids from the cysteine to the phenylalanine. CDR3 DNA only is kept here, 42 bases in frame from base 1. CDR1 and CDR2 (MNHNS, SASEGT) derive from the germline V gene. The V and J ends are trimmed by 3 bases and 3 bases, leaving 11 bases between them. Rearrangement joined TRBV6-1 to TRBJ1-2; the D gene remains uncertain. This clonotype originated in an adult with mismatch repair-deficient cancer. The sequencing here drew on peripheral blood, taken 2 weeks after starting pembrolizumab. The CDR3 protein sequence reads: CASSDGPGDYGYTF. The DNA sequence follows: TGTGCCAGCAGTGACGGGCCAGGTGACTATGGCTACACCTTC.